The 27 T cell receptor beta chains given below trace back to one sample, sequenced in a study of CD8 T cells in Susac syndrome (dated by TCRdb to about 2019). Receptor libraries were prepared by the immunoSEQ multiplex PCR assay. RNA was extracted with the RNeasy kit and roughly 0.45 to 1 ug was reverse transcribed using random hexamers. In TCRdb, the public reads were trimmed at Q25 with fastp and aligned with MiXCR, with productive beta chains retained. Merged by CDR3 protein, the rows form single entries marked with the most common genes and DNA. Across this sample there are 100,000 to 150,000 distinct CDR3 sequences, with around 96% seen only once. The biggest ten clones account for more than 0.09% of the sample. Input material: CD4+ T cells from PBMCs. These receptors all come from a human donor in good health.

The V and J genes are TRBV3-1 and TRBJ2-2; 8 bases align to TRBD2. CDR1 is LGHDT, CDR2 YNNKEL, per germline (reference sequence). This CDR3 is 13 amino acids long. Trimming cost V 4 bases and J 7 bases; bases outside gene matches: 2. CDR3 in DNA: TGTGCCAGCAGCCGAGGGACTAGCGGGGAGCTGTTTTTT. It yields the protein CASSRGTSGELFF.

The CDR3 is CASSLQGVLSYGYTF. CDR3 coding DNA: TGTGCCAGCAGCTTACAGGGGGTCCTTAGCTATGGCTACACCTTC. The chain has TRBV5-6 and TRBJ1-2; TRBD1 aligns across 8 bases. The V gene's germline CDR1 is SGHDT and CDR2 YYEEEE. The length of the CDR3 is 15 residues. Losses at the gene ends were 2 bases for V and 4 bases for J; bases not matched to a gene: 7.

The chain links TRBV18 to TRBJ1-1, with D tentatively TRBD1 (5 bases). Germline CDR1 is KGHSH and CDR2 is LQKENI. The V end was cut by 3 bases, the J end by 0 bases, with 20 bases between. This CDR3 is 18 amino acids long. CDR3 nucleotide sequence: TGTGCCAGCTCACCTATGGCGACAGCCATAGACTTGAACACTGAAGCTTTCTTT. This translates into CASSPMATAIDLNTEAFF.

V is TRBV2 and J is TRBJ2-5; 7 nucleotides agree with TRBD1. Germline V lookup: CDR1 SNHLY, CDR2 FYNNEI. Trimming at V came to 6 bases and at J to 1 base, leaving 11 bases not matched to a gene. This CDR3 spans 16 amino acids. CDR3 region: CASRLSLTGFQETQYF. The CDR3 nucleotides read TGTGCCAGCAGGCTTAGTCTGACAGGGTTCCAAGAGACCCAGTACTTC.

This clonotype appeared a single time. This sequence joins TRBV3-1 and TRBJ2-1; 9 bases fit TRBD2. Looked up from germline, CDR1 is LGHDT and CDR2 is YNNKEL (reference sequence). V trimming: 3 bases; J trimming: 6 bases; junction bases outside the gene matches: 9. This CDR3 region has 16 residues. The CDR3 is CASSHPSGAPFNEQFF. CDR3 DNA: TGTGCCAGCAGCCATCCTAGCGGGGCTCCATTCAATGAGCAGTTCTTC.

The chain recombines TRBV20-1 with TRBJ2-5; D is undetermined. The CDR3 spans 12 residues. Germline lookup yields CDR1 DFQATT and CDR2 SNEGSKA (reference sequence). Trimming pared 4 bases from V and 4 bases from J, leaving 10 bases between. CDR3 in amino acids: CSATVGSETQYF. CDR3 nucleotide sequence: TGCAGTGCTACGGTAGGGTCAGAGACCCAGTACTTC.

V is TRBV2 and J is TRBJ2-5; 8 positions match TRBD1. V trimming: 4 bases; J trimming: 5 bases; junction bases outside the gene matches: 6. The CDR3 contains 14 residues. Germline CDR1 is SNHLY and CDR2 is FYNNEI. The CDR3: CASSGQGSRETQYF. The CDR3 bases are TGTGCCAGCAGTGGACAGGGGAGCAGGGAGACCCAGTACTTC.

This chain connects TRBV5-1 to TRBJ2-5, with D perhaps given as TRBD1 or TRBD2 (6 bases each). Trimming left V 3 bases short and J 10 bases short, with 19 bases between. Germline V gene lookup returns CDR1 SGHRS and CDR2 YFSETQ. The CDR3 consists of 14 residues. The CDR3 nucleotides are TGCGCCAGCAGCTCAGGCGCGGGGAAGGGGGGCCAGTACTTC. It specifies CASSSGAGKGGQYF.

V gene TRBV4-2 combines with J gene TRBJ2-7, with 12 bases aligning to TRBD2. From germline, CDR1 is LGHNA and CDR2 YNFKEQ. CDR3 size: 15 residues. The junction had 3 bases not matched to a gene; V was cut back by 1 base and J by 5 bases. CDR3 residues: CASSQGLAGVHEQYF. CDR3 nucleotide sequence: TGTGCCAGCAGCCAAGGACTAGCGGGAGTCCACGAGCAGTACTTC.

The chain employs TRBV24-1 and TRBJ1-5; the match to TRBD1 covers 9 bases. Trimming took 4 bases from V and 6 from J; bases not matched to a gene: 6. CDR3 size: 15 residues. Germline values: CDR1 KGHDR, CDR2 SFDVKD. This CDR3 is CATSETGTGLQPQHF. CDR3 coding DNA: TGTGCCACCAGTGAAACCGGGACAGGGCTTCAGCCCCAGCATTTT.

This clonotype was found once. The gene calls are TRBV5-4 and TRBJ2-5, with D tentatively TRBD1 or TRBD2 (6 bases each). Trimming shortened V by 2 bases and J by 1 base, and 12 bases separated the two germline ends. Germline V gene data show CDR1 as SGHNT and CDR2 as YYREEE (reference sequence). This CDR3 spans 15 amino acids. Here the CDR3 DNA reads TGTGCCAGCAGCTTAGAGGGGGGACGCCAAGAGACCCAGTACTTC. Amino acid sequence: CASSLEGGRQETQYF.

V usage is TRBV6-6 and J usage is TRBJ2-3; no firm D call. CDR3 length equals 14 residues. The V end lost 6 bases, the J end lost 4 bases, and 14 bases lay between the germline ends. Per the germline V gene, CDR1 is MNHNY and CDR2 is SVGAGI (reference sequence). Written as DNA, the CDR3 is TGTGCCAGCAGCCTCCCTAGTCAACCAGATACGCAGTATTTT. Translated, it gives CASSLPSQPDTQYF.

The chain joins TRBV3-1 to TRBJ2-7, with D unresolved. Germline CDR1 and CDR2: LGHDT and YNNKEL (reference sequence). The length of the CDR3 is 13 residues. V was shortened by 0 bases and J by 3 bases, with 6 bases between the two germline ends. CDR3: CASSQDRFYEQYF. The DNA for the CDR3 is TGTGCCAGCAGCCAAGATCGATTCTACGAGCAGTACTTC.

The chain links TRBV20-1 to TRBJ2-6; D is unclear. V shed 2 bases and J shed 0 bases, with 5 bases lying between them. The CDR3 consists of 14 residues. Per the germline V gene, CDR1 is DFQATT and CDR2 is SNEGSKA (reference sequence). CDR3: CSARNLSGANVLTF. Here the CDR3 DNA reads TGCAGTGCTAGAAACCTCTCTGGGGCCAACGTCCTGACTTTC.

This chain uses TRBV7-9 with TRBJ2-4; D is possibly TRBD1 (6 bases). From germline, CDR1 is SEHNR and CDR2 FQNEAQ (reference sequence). The CDR3 spans 12 residues. Trimming removed 5 bases at V and 5 bases at J, with 7 bases between. The CDR3 DNA is TGTGCCAGCAGCGGGGGCCAAAACATTCAGTACTTC. Its protein product is CASSGGQNIQYF.

The chain uses TRBV2 and TRBJ2-3, with D unresolved. Germline assignment: CDR1 SNHLY and CDR2 FYNNEI. Trimming pared 4 bases from V and 2 bases from J, leaving 7 bases between. There are 13 residues in the CDR3. The CDR3 loop reads CASSGALTDTQYF. CDR3 bases: TGTGCCAGCAGTGGTGCGCTCACAGATACGCAGTATTTT. Using reference TRBV2 and TRBJ2-3 for the parts outside the CDR3, the full variable domain is EPEVTQTPSHQVTQMGQEVILRCVPISNHLYFYWYRQILGQKVEFLVSFYNNEISEKSEIFDDQFSVERPDGSNFTLKIRSTKLEDSAMYFCASSGALTDTQYFGPGTRLTVL.

J is TRBJ1-3 and V is TRBV18; 9 bases match TRBD1. V shed 3 bases, J shed 3 bases, and the junction held 9 bases outside the gene matches. Germline V lookup: CDR1 KGHSH, CDR2 LQKENI. The CDR3 extends over 17 amino acids. The CDR3 loop is CASSPRGQGGYGNTIYF. The CDR3 nucleotides are TGTGCCAGCTCACCGCGGGGACAGGGAGGATATGGAAACACCATATATTTT.

This chain uses TRBV15 with TRBJ1-1; 8 positions match TRBD1. The V gene end was trimmed by 5 bases and the J gene end by 2 bases; junction bases not matched to a gene: 4. CDR1 and CDR2 from the germline V gene are LNHNV and YYDKDF (reference sequence). The CDR3 contains 14 residues. The CDR3 nucleotides are TGTGCCACCAGCTTTGGACAGGGTAACACTGAAGCTTTCTTT. This codes for CATSFGQGNTEAFF.

The chain joins TRBV20-1 to TRBJ2-2; D gene uncertain. V lost 5 bases, J lost 2 bases, and 15 bases lay in between. The V gene's germline CDR1 is DFQATT and CDR2 SNEGSKA (reference sequence). The CDR3 contains 15 residues. In nucleotides, the CDR3 is TGCAGTGCTCAAGGGCGGCTTACTAACACCGGGGAGCTGTTTTTT. Amino acids: CSAQGRLTNTGELFF.

The chain carries TRBV29-1 and TRBJ2-7; D is unclear. This CDR3 has 12 amino acids. V was cut by 4 bases and J by 5 bases, with 12 bases left in between. Germline loops: CDR1 SQVTM, CDR2 ANQGSEA. CDR3 sequence (DNA): TGCAGCGTTGGGGCCTTAAGGGACGAGCAGTACTTC. Its protein product is CSVGALRDEQYF.

The genes are TRBV12-3 or TRBV12-4 and TRBJ2-7; 8 nucleotides agree with TRBD2. J was trimmed by 0 bases and V by 5 bases; bases with no gene match: 3. There are 14 residues in the CDR3. CDR3 region: CASSRLASSYEQYF. The CDR3 bases are TGTGCCAGCAGTCGACTAGCGAGCTCCTACGAGCAGTACTTC.

This clonotype has just one count. The chain carries TRBV6-1 and TRBJ1-5; 7 positions match TRBD1. The CDR3 length is 20 residues. The germline CDR1 and CDR2 sequences are MNHNS and SASEGT. With 5 bases clipped from V and 1 base from J, the junction kept 20 bases outside the gene matches. The CDR3 region has the DNA TGTGCCAGCAGTCCTCGGTTGTACGCAGGGGGAGGTAGGAGCAATCAGCCCCAGCATTTT. Translating it yields CASSPRLYAGGGRSNQPQHF.

The genes are TRBV4-1 and TRBJ2-7; D remains unclear. The length of the CDR3 is 15 residues. The germline V and J ends were trimmed by 1 base and 3 bases, with 13 bases remaining between them. CDR1 is MGHRA, CDR2 YSYEKL, per germline. The CDR3 reads CASSQVGAGDYEQYF. The CDR3 region has the DNA TGCGCCAGCAGCCAAGTTGGTGCAGGAGACTACGAGCAGTACTTC.

The rearrangement joins TRBV20-1 to TRBJ1-1; D perhaps matches TRBD1 (6 bases). V lost 3 bases and J 4 bases, leaving 12 bases between the germline ends. The length of the CDR3 is 13 residues. CDR1 DFQATT and CDR2 SNEGSKA come from the germline V gene (reference sequence). CDR3 in amino acids: CSASSGGGTEAFF. The CDR3, as DNA: TGCAGTGCTAGCTCTGGAGGGGGCACTGAAGCTTTCTTT.

This clonotype was observed once. The chain has TRBV20-1 and TRBJ1-4, with unresolved D. The germline V and J ends were trimmed by 3 bases and 4 bases, with 9 bases remaining between them. The CDR3 contains 13 residues. Germline CDR1 and CDR2: DFQATT and SNEGSKA (reference sequence). The CDR3 is CSARRRNNEKLFF. Here the CDR3 DNA reads TGCAGTGCTAGGAGACGGAATAATGAAAAACTGTTTTTT.

The gene calls are TRBV10-3 and TRBJ2-7; no firm D call. The CDR3 is made up of 15 amino acids. Trimming stripped 0 bases from V and 1 base from J, with 10 bases between. Germline CDR1 is ENHRY and CDR2 is SYGVKD. The DNA of the CDR3 is TGTGCCATCAGTGAGTCCGACGGGCCGTCCTACGAGCAGTACTTC. It is translated as CAISESDGPSYEQYF.

The chain carries TRBV19 and TRBJ1-2; 7 nucleotides line up with TRBD1. The CDR3 sequence is 16 residues long. Looked up from germline, CDR1 is LNHDA and CDR2 is SQIVND (reference sequence). Germline trimming cut 4 bases from V and 4 bases from J; bases unmatched to any gene: 12. CDR3 in DNA: TGTGCCAGTAGTAGCTACCGGGACAGCCTACTCTATGGCTACACCTTC. Encoded protein: CASSSYRDSLLYGYTF.